A selection of T cell receptor beta chains follows, all from one sample in a study of T cell repertoires in cytomegalovirus infection. The antigens these receptors bind are not known. TCRdb redid the calling of the reads with MiXCR, one entry per CDR3 protein. The sample yields approximately 730,000 distinct CDR3 sequences, about 27% seen once. The specimen was cultured CD8+ T cells from PBMCs, collected from culture after CMV antigen stimulation. These TCRs come from a human donor in good health (CMV status not recorded). Some clones in this sample may be carry-over from other donors' samples. The CDR3 runs from the conserved cysteine through the conserved F or W. Fields, in order: V gene, clone size, D gene, J gene, CDR3 DNA, CDR3 protein. The D gene is left open where the match is weak. A clone size is listed for some rows: how often the clone was seen (once, few, many), or a class if it is expanded.

>TRBV6-6|-|TRBD2|TRBJ2-5
TGTGCCAGCAGTTACGGGAGCGGGGGGGGGTACCAAGAGACCCAGTACTTC
CASSYGSGGGYQETQYF
>TRBV4-1|few|-|TRBJ1-5
TGCGCCAGCAGCCAAGATTTTAATCAGCCCCAGCATTTT
CASSQDFNQPQHF
>TRBV27|-|-|TRBJ1-1
TGTGCCAGCAGTTTCGGGGCGGTGAACACTGAAGCTTTCTTT
CASSFGAVNTEAFF
>TRBV4-1|few|-|TRBJ1-2
TGCGCCAGCAGCCAAGTTAGGCCGAGCCACGGAGGCTACACCTTC
CASSQVRPSHGGYTF
>TRBV28|few|-|TRBJ1-1
TGTGCCAGCAGCCCTCTCGACAGCGTGAACACTGAAGCTTTCTTT
CASSPLDSVNTEAFF
>TRBV2|-|-|TRBJ1-5
TGTGCCAGCAGTGAAAAGGGCTATAGCAATCAGCCCCAGCATTTT
CASSEKGYSNQPQHF
>TRBV19|-|TRBD1|TRBJ1-6
TGTGCCAGTACTGACAGGGAAAATTCACCCCTCCACTTT
CASTDRENSPLHF
>TRBV7-9|-|-|TRBJ2-6
TGTGCCAGCAGCTCCCCGGGACACCTCTCTGGGGCCAACGTCCTGACTTTC
CASSSPGHLSGANVLTF
>TRBV6-2/TRBV6-3|few|TRBD2|TRBJ2-5
TGTGCCAGTGGCGAGCGGGGGGCGGTAGACCAGTACTTC
CASGERGAVDQYF
>TRBV14|-|-|TRBJ2-7
TGTGCCAGCAGCCAAGTCGGGGGCTCCGAGCAGTACTTC
CASSQVGGSEQYF
>TRBV6-2/TRBV6-3|many|TRBD2|TRBJ2-1
TGTGCCAGCAGTCGAGGGGTCGGACTAGCGGACAATGAGCAGTTCTTC
CASSRGVGLADNEQFF
>TRBV7-6|many|-|TRBJ2-3
TGTGCCAGCAGCCTGGTTATAGGGGCAGATACGCAGTATTTT
CASSLVIGADTQYF
>TRBV6-2/TRBV6-3|-|-|TRBJ2-5
TGTGCCAGCAGTTACGGGGCGAGTCTAGAGACCCAGTACTTC
CASSYGASLETQYF
>TRBV27|-|-|TRBJ2-7
TGTGCCAGCACCTTAGGAGGGGGGGCTGGTGAGCAGTACTTC
CASTLGGGAGEQYF
>TRBV4-3|few|TRBD1|TRBJ1-5
TGCGCCAGCAGCCCTACACAGGGGGTCGAGCAGCCCCAGCATTTT
CASSPTQGVEQPQHF
>TRBV27|-|TRBD1|TRBJ2-1
TGTGCCAGCAGTCAAAACAGGGGGTATCATGAGCAGTTCTTC
CASSQNRGYHEQFF
>TRBV7-6|-|-|TRBJ1-6
TGTGCCAGCAGCCAGGGAATGATCGGGCTTTGGAATTCACCCCTCCACTTT
CASSQGMIGLWNSPLHF
>TRBV4-1|few|TRBD1|TRBJ2-3
TGCGCCAGCAGCCGTTCAGGGGGCGAGGGCACAGATACGCAGTATTTT
CASSRSGGEGTDTQYF
>TRBV7-2|many|-|TRBJ2-3
TGTGCCAGCAGCTCCGAAGGGGACCTCACAGATACGCAGTATTTT
CASSSEGDLTDTQYF
>TRBV28|few|-|TRBJ1-5
TGTGCCAGCAGCACCGACAGGCGAAATCAGCCCCAGCATTTT
CASSTDRRNQPQHF
>TRBV19|few|-|TRBJ1-2
TGTGCCAGTAGTTTGGAAGAGTTCCGCTATGGCTACACCTTC
CASSLEEFRYGYTF
>TRBV7-2|-|-|TRBJ1-6
TGTGCCAGCAGCCCTCGAGACCTCTTCTATAATTCACCCCTCCACTTT
CASSPRDLFYNSPLHF
>TRBV4-1|-|-|TRBJ2-2
TGCGCCAGCAGCCCCTCGATGACGTTCCCCGGGGAGCTGTTTTTT
CASSPSMTFPGELFF
>TRBV5-8|-|TRBD2|TRBJ2-1
TGTGCCAGCAGCTTAGCGGGGGGTCTTCTTGGAGGCTCCTACAATGAGCAGTTCTTC
CASSLAGGLLGGSYNEQFF
>TRBV7-8|many|-|TRBJ2-7
TGTGCCAGCAGCGGGGGGACGAGCTCCTACGAGCAGTACTTC
CASSGGTSSYEQYF
>TRBV27|-|TRBD1|TRBJ1-2
TGTGCCAGCGCCGGGACAGGGGTTAGGGGCTACACCTTC
CASAGTGVRGYTF
>TRBV12-3/TRBV12-4|-|TRBD1|TRBJ2-3
TGTGCCAGCAGTCAGCCGGGACAGTGGGTTGTCGGCACAGATACGCAGTATTTT
CASSQPGQWVVGTDTQYF
>TRBV19|-|-|TRBJ2-1
TGTGCCAGTAGTAAGGACCCGATTTACAATGAGCAGTTCTTC
CASSKDPIYNEQFF
>TRBV5-5|-|-|TRBJ2-1
TGTGCCAGCAGCTTGGAGCGGACTCCTGAGCAGTTCTTC
CASSLERTPEQFF
>TRBV27|few|TRBD2|TRBJ2-3
TGTGCCAGCAGTTTCTTGGGAGGGGGCACAGATACGCAGTATTTT
CASSFLGGGTDTQYF
>TRBV2|few|-|TRBJ1-1
TGTGCCAGCAGTGAAGGGGAGACAGCTCCTGGATGGAGGCCCAACACTGAAGCTTTCTTT
CASSEGETAPGWRPNTEAFF
>TRBV19|-|-|TRBJ2-3
TGTGCCAGTAGTACTCGTAAATCCACAGATACGCAGTATTTT
CASSTRKSTDTQYF
>TRBV7-8|-|TRBD2|TRBJ2-1
TGTGCCAGCAGCCTACTAGCGGGGGGGGCTAGGGAGCAGTTCTTC
CASSLLAGGAREQFF
>TRBV27|-|TRBD2|TRBJ2-7
TGTGCCAGCAGTTCTCTAGCGGGGGGCAGCTCCTACGAGCAGTACTTC
CASSSLAGGSSYEQYF
>TRBV27|-|-|TRBJ2-2
TGTGCCAGCAGTGTTAGTCTCGGGGAGCTGTTTTTT
CASSVSLGELFF
>TRBV29-1|-|-|TRBJ1-2
TGCAGCGTTGCCCCGGGAGCTAACTATGGCTACACCTTC
CSVAPGANYGYTF
>TRBV12-3/TRBV12-4|many|-|TRBJ2-3
TGTGCCAGCAGTTTAGGGGTTCCCCCAGATACGCAGTATTTT
CASSLGVPPDTQYF
>TRBV19|-|-|TRBJ1-1
TGTGCCAGTAGTATGGTGTGGGGGAACACTGAAGCTTTCTTT
CASSMVWGNTEAFF
>TRBV4-1|-|TRBD2|TRBJ2-3
TGTGCCAGCAGCCAAGATATGGCGGGGGGGCGTCGTGCAGATACGCAGTATTTT
CASSQDMAGGRRADTQYF
>TRBV19|few|-|TRBJ2-1
TGTGCCAGTAGTATTGAGGGTTTCGGGCTCGGACACAATGAGCAGTTCTTC
CASSIEGFGLGHNEQFF
>TRBV7-9|few|-|TRBJ2-3
TGTGCCAGCAGCTTCCAGAGATCCCCCCGGAGCACAGATACGCAGTATTTT
CASSFQRSPRSTDTQYF
>TRBV27|few|-|TRBJ2-1
TGTGCCAGCAGTTTGATCAGGGTGCTTCAGAATGAGCAGTTCTTC
CASSLIRVLQNEQFF
>TRBV27|-|TRBD1|TRBJ1-1
TGTGCCAGCATTGGGACAGGGGGGACTGAAGCTTTCTTT
CASIGTGGTEAFF
>TRBV7-2|many|TRBD2|TRBJ2-3
TGTGCCAGCAGCTTTTGGGGGGGAGCAGATACGCAGTATTTT
CASSFWGGADTQYF
>TRBV5-1|few|-|TRBJ1-4
TGCGCCAGCAGCTTGTGGGATTCAACTAATGAAAAACTGTTTTTT
CASSLWDSTNEKLFF
>TRBV7-4|-|TRBD1|TRBJ2-7
TGTGCCAGCAGCTCTACGGGACAGGGGCCCTACGAGCAGTACTTC
CASSSTGQGPYEQYF
>TRBV6-2/TRBV6-3|few|TRBD1|TRBJ2-3
TGTGCCAGCAGTTACAGGGGGCCTGGGCGGCAAGATACGCAGTATTTT
CASSYRGPGRQDTQYF
>TRBV7-8|-|TRBD1|TRBJ1-2
TGTGCCAGCAGCTCCCAGGACAGGGTGGGGGATGGCTACACCTTC
CASSSQDRVGDGYTF
>TRBV10-3|-|TRBD2|TRBJ2-3
TGTGCCATCAGTGAGCTCCCTAGCGGGGTGGGTACAGATACGCAGTATTTT
CAISELPSGVGTDTQYF
>TRBV7-9|many|-|TRBJ1-1
TGTGCCAGCAGCTGGGGGGCGGGGGCTGGCACTGAAGCTTTCTTT
CASSWGAGAGTEAFF
>TRBV11-2|few|TRBD1|TRBJ1-1
TGTGCCAGCAGAACACGCCACAGGGGACCTCAGAACACTGAAGCTTTCTTT
CASRTRHRGPQNTEAFF
>TRBV10-3|few|TRBD1|TRBJ1-6
TGTGCCATCAGTGAGTGGGACAGGGGGCTTACTTCACCCCTCCACTTT
CAISEWDRGLTSPLHF
>TRBV7-9|many|-|TRBJ2-7
TGTGCCAGCAGCTCGGCAGGGCAGGGGATCTACGAGCAGTACTTC
CASSSAGQGIYEQYF
>TRBV19|-|-|TRBJ2-5
TGTGCCAGTAGTGATACGGACGGAGGAGAGACCCAGTACTTC
CASSDTDGGETQYF
>TRBV6-1|few|-|TRBJ2-1
TGTGCCAGCAGTGAGGGGCCCCGGGGCTCCTACAATGAGCAGTTCTTC
CASSEGPRGSYNEQFF
>TRBV7-3|few|-|TRBJ2-1
TGTGCCAGCAGCTTAGAGGACACCAACAATGAGCAGTTCTTC
CASSLEDTNNEQFF
>TRBV6-2/TRBV6-3|many|TRBD1|TRBJ2-2
TGTGCCAGCAGCCCACGTACGACAGGGCGAAGGACCGGGGAGCTGTTTTTT
CASSPRTTGRRTGELFF
>TRBV27|-|-|TRBJ2-7
TGTGCCAGCAGTTTAGCTAGCGTAGACGAGCAGTACTTC
CASSLASVDEQYF
>TRBV7-8|many|TRBD1|TRBJ2-7
TGTGCCAGCAGCTTTTCGGGACAGGGTCGTCCCGAGCAGTACTTC
CASSFSGQGRPEQYF